Below, one T cell receptor (beta chain) is given with its context. These data belong to a study of control samples from healthy donors and cancer patients. The ends were cut back, 5 bases at V and 5 bases at J, with 13 bases in the middle. The CDR3 length is 14 residues. Germline loops: CDR1 MNHEY, CDR2 SVGAGI. Clones were read by immunoSEQ multiplex PCR, and TCRdb kept only the in-frame ones, dropping some. This table has roughly 100,000 clones, 83% appearing once. This receptor was obtained from a woman between 45 and 65 years old in good health. The chain couples TRBV6-5 to TRBJ1-5; tentatively, D is TRBD1 (5 bases). The sample taken for sequencing was blood. The CDR3 here is CASSSPGLHQPQHF. CDR3 bases: TGTGCCAGCAGTAGCCCAGGGCTGCATCAGCCCCAGCATTTT.